This T cell receptor beta chain was captured by sequencing in a study of blood T cell repertoires in COVID-19. Turning to the study itself: Spain, Italy and the United States supplied samples that represented acute and convalescent COVID-19. Nucleic acid was either cDNA or gDNA, and it came from T cells, B-cell-depleted T cells, or PBMCs.

The authors' processing: Quantification of nucleated cells was approximated via reference gene primer amplification. Some clones are missing from TCRdb's copy, which holds only in-frame ones; the method was immunoSEQ multiplex PCR. V, J and clone size are those of that table, while D and trimming were read from the DNA. This sample has 300,000 to 400,000 clones; 88% occur once, and the top ten carry 3.5% to 4%. This CDR3 spans 16 amino acids. V lost 5 bases to trimming and J lost 3 bases; unmatched junction nucleotides: 9. In germline, CDR1 is MGHRA, CDR2 YSYEKL. Sequenced material: peripheral blood. The chain uses TRBV4-1 and TRBJ2-7, with 11 nucleotides matching TRBD1. This sequence originates from a woman between 50 and 59 years old with active or convalescent COVID-19. CDR3 DNA: TGCGCCAGCAGCATACTTCCGGGACAGGGGGTCTACGAGCAGTACTTC. Encoded protein: CASSILPGQGVYEQYF.